A selection of T cell receptor beta chains follows, all from one sample in a study of CXCR3-negative and CXCR3-positive naive CD8 T cells. After re-calling the 5' RACE reads, TCRdb lists one entry per CDR3 protein, DNA absent. This repertoire includes over 150,000 distinct CDR3 sequences. Sequencing was done on a sample of naive CXCR3+ CD8+ T cells from blood. The source of these receptors is a human donor in good health. Some clones in this sample may be carry-over from other donors' samples. The CDR3 runs from the conserved cysteine through the conserved F or W.

J gene,CDR3 length,V gene,CDR3 protein
TRBJ2-1,11,TRBV27,CASRWASGIFF
TRBJ2-1,14,TRBV20-1,CSAKVAGAFDEQFF
TRBJ2-1,11,TRBV20-1,CSASIYNEQFF
TRBJ1-1,13,TRBV5-1,CASRTGFGTEAFF
TRBJ2-1,15,TRBV27,CASSSRDSSYNEQFF
TRBJ1-2,16,TRBV7-9,CASSLGQSFFNYGYTF
TRBJ2-7,13,TRBV27,CASSFFPTYEQYF
TRBJ2-7,16,TRBV27,CASSLPTSGGGYEQYF
TRBJ1-4,14,TRBV11-1,CASSLSTGNEKLFF
TRBJ2-7,14,TRBV7-9,CASSQSVGGYEQYF